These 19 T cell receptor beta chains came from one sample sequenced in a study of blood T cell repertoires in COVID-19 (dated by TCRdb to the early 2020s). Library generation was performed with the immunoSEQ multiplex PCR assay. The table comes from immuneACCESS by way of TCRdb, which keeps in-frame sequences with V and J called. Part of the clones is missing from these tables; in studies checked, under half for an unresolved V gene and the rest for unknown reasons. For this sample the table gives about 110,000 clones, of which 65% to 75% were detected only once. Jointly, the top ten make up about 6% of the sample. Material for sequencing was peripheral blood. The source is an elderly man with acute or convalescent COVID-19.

In DNA, the CDR3 is TGTGCCAGCTCCCCCCGACCCGGGACAGAGTACGAGCAGTACTTC. Amino acids: CASSPRPGTEYEQYF. This sequence joins TRBV18 and TRBJ2-7; 7 bases line up with TRBD1. Trimming at V came to 6 bases and at J to 4 bases, leaving 12 bases not matched to a gene. CDR1 KGHSH and CDR2 LQKENI come from the germline V gene. The CDR3 length is 15 residues.

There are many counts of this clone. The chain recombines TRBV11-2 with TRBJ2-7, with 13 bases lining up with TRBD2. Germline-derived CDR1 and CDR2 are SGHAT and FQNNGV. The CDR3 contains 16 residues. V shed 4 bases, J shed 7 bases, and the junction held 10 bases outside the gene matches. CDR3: CASSSRTSGRVWEQYF. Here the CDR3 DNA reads TGTGCCAGCAGCTCAAGGACTAGCGGGAGAGTATGGGAGCAGTACTTC.

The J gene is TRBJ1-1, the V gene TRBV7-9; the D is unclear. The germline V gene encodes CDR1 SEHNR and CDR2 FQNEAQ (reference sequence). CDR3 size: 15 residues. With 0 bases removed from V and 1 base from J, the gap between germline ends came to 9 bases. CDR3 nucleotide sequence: TGTGCCAGCAGCTTAGCCCAGGCAGGGAACACTGAAGCTTTCTTT. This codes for CASSLAQAGNTEAFF. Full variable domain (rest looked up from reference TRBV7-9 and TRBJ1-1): DTGVSQNPRHKITKRGQNVTFRCDPISEHNRLYWYRQTLGQGPEFLTYFQNEAQLEKSRLLSDRFSAERPKGSFSTLEIQRTEQGDSAMYLCASSLAQAGNTEAFFGQGTRLTVV.

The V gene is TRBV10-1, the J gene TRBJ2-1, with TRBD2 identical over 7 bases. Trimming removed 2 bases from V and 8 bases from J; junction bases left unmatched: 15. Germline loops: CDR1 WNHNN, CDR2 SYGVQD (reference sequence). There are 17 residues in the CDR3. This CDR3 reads CASSEMFLWRESDEQFF. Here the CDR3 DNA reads TGCGCCAGCAGTGAGATGTTTCTTTGGCGGGAGAGCGATGAGCAGTTCTTC.

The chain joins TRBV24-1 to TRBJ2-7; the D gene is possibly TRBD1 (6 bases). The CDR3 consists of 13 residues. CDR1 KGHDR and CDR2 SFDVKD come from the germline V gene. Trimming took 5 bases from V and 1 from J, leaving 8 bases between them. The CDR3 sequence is CATSVDRSYEQYF. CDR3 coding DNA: TGTGCCACCAGTGTTGACAGGTCCTACGAGCAGTACTTC.

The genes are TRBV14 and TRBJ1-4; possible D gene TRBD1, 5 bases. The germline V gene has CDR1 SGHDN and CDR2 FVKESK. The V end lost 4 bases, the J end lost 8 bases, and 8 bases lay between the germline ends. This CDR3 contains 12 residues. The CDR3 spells CASSRRGEKLFF. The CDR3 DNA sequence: TGTGCCAGCAGCCGGAGGGGCGAAAAACTGTTTTTT.

DNA for the CDR3: TGTGCCAGTAGTATACGATATGGGACAGGGGCCCAGCCCCAGCATTTT. Amino acid sequence: CASSIRYGTGAQPQHF. The J gene is TRBJ1-5, the V gene TRBV19; 10 nucleotides agree with TRBD1. This CDR3 has 16 amino acids. V trimming: 2 bases; J trimming: 7 bases; junction bases outside the gene matches: 8. Germline V gene lookup returns CDR1 LNHDA and CDR2 SQIVND (reference sequence).

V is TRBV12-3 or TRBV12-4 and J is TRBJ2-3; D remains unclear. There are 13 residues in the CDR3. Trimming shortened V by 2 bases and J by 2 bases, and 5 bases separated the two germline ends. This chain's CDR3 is CASSLRDTDTQYF. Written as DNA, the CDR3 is TGTGCCAGCAGTTTACGAGACACAGATACGCAGTATTTT.

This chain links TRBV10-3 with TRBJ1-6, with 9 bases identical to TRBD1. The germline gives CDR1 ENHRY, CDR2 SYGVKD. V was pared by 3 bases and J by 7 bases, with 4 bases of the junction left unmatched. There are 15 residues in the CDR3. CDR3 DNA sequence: TGTGCCATCAGTGATCCGGGACAGGGAAATTCACCCCTCCACTTT. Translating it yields CAISDPGQGNSPLHF.

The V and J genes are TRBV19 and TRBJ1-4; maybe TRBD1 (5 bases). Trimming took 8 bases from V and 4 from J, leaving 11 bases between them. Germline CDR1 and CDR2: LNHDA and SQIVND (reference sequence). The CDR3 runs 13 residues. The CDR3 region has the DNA TGTGCCAGTCGGGGGACCCGTAATGAAAAACTGTTTTTT. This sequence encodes CASRGTRNEKLFF.

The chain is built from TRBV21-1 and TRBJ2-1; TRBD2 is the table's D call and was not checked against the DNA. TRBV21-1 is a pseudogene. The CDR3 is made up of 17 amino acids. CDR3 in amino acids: CASETSGGRISYNEQFF. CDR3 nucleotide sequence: TGTGCCAGCGAGACTAGCGGGGGGCGGATCTCCTACAATGAGCAGTTCTTC.

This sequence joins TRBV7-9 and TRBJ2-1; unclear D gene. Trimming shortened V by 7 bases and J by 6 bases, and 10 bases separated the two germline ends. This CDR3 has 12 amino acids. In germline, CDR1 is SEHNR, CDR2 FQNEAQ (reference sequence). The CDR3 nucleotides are TGTGCCAGCACCCTCCTCGGCAATGAGCAGTTCTTC. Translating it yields CASTLLGNEQFF. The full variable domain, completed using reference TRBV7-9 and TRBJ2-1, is DTGVSQNPRHKITKRGQNVTFRCDPISEHNRLYWYRQTLGQGPEFLTYFQNEAQLEKSRLLSDRFSAERPKGSFSTLEIQRTEQGDSAMYLCASTLLGNEQFFGPGTRLTVL.

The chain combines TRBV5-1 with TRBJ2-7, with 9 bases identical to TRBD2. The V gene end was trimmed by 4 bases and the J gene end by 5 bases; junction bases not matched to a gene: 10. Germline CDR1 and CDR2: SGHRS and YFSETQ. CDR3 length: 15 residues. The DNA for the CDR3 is TGCGCCAGCAGCCCGAGGGAGCGGGGGGCCCACGAGCAGTACTTC. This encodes CASSPRERGAHEQYF.

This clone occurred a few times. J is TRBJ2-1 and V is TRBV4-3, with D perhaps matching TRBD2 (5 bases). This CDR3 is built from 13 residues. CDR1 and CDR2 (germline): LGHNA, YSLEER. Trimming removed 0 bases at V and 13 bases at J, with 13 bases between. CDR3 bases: TGCGCCAGCAGCCAAGATGCTCGGAGGCCCCAGTTCTTC. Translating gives CASSQDARRPQFF.

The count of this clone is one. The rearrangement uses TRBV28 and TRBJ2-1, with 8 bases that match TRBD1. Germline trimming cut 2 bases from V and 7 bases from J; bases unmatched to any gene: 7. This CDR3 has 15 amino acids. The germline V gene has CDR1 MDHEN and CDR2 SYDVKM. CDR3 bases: TGTGCCAGCAGTTTACCGACAGGGGTTGTTAATGAGCAGTTCTTC. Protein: CASSLPTGVVNEQFF.

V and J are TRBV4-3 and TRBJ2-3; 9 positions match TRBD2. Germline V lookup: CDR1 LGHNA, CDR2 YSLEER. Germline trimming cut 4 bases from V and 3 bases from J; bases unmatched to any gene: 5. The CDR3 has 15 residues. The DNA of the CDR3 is TGCGCCAGCAGCCTCGCTGCGGGAGGGACAGATACGCAGTATTTT. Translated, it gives CASSLAAGGTDTQYF.

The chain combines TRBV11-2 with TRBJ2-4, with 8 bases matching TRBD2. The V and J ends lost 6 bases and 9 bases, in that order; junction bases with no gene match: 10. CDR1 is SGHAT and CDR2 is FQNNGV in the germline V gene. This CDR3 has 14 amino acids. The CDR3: CASRAGAEGTIQYF. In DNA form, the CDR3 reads TGTGCCAGCAGAGCGGGGGCAGAAGGGACCATTCAGTACTTC.

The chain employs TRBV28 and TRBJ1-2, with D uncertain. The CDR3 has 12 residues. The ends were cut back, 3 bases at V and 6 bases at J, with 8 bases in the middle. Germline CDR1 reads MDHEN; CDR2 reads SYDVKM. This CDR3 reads CASSFQWHGYTF. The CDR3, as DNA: TGTGCCAGCAGTTTTCAGTGGCATGGCTACACCTTC.

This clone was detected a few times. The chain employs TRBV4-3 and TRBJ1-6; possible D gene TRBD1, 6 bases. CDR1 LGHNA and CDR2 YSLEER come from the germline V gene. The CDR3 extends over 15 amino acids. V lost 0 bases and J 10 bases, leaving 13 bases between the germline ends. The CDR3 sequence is CASSQDLQGPSPLHF. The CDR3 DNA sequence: TGCGCCAGCAGCCAAGATCTACAGGGCCCCTCACCCCTCCACTTT.